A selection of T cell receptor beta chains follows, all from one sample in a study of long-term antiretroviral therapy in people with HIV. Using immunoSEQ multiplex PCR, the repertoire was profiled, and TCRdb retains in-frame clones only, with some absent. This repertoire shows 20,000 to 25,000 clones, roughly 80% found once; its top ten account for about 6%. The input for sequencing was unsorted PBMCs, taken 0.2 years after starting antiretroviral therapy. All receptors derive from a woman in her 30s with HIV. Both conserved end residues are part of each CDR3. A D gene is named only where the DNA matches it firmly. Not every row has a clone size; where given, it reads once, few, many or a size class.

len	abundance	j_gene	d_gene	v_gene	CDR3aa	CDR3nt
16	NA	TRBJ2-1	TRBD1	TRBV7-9	CASSTFPGQGPDEQFF	TGTGCCAGCAGCACATTTCCGGGACAGGGTCCGGATGAGCAGTTCTTC
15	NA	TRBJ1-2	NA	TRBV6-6	CASSYPQGSFYGYTF	TGTGCCAGCAGTTACCCCCAGGGGAGCTTCTATGGCTACACCTTC
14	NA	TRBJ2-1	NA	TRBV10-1	CASSDPQTYNEQFF	TGCGCCAGCAGTGATCCGCAGACCTACAATGAGCAGTTCTTC
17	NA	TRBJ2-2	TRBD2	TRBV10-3	CAISGGLAATNTGELFF	TGTGCCATCAGTGGGGGACTAGCAGCAACGAACACCGGGGAGCTGTTTTTT
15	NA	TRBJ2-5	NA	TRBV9	CASSVGPSSQETQYF	TGTGCCAGCAGCGTAGGACCAAGCTCGCAAGAGACCCAGTACTTC
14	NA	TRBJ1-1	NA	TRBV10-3	CAISESDGYTEAFF	TGTGCCATCAGTGAGTCGGATGGGTACACTGAAGCTTTCTTT
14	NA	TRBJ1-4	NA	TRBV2	CASSGQGSMEKLFF	TGTGCCAGCAGCGGTCAGGGTAGTATGGAAAAACTGTTTTTT
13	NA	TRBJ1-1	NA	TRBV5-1	CASRDRLNTEAFF	TGCGCCAGCAGGGATCGGCTGAACACTGAAGCTTTCTTT
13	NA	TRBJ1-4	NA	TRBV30	CAWNQGLSEKLFF	TGTGCCTGGAATCAGGGGTTGAGTGAAAAACTGTTTTTT
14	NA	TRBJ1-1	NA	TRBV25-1	CASTPGTMNTEAFF	TGTGCCAGCACCCCTGGTACTATGAACACTGAAGCTTTCTTT
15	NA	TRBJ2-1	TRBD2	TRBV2	CASRGTSGGPNEQFF	TGTGCCAGCAGGGGAACTAGCGGGGGCCCCAATGAGCAGTTCTTC
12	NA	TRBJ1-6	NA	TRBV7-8	CASSLQDSPLHF	TGTGCCAGCAGCTTACAAGATTCACCCCTCCACTTT
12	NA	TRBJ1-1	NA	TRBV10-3	CANSGSGAEAFF	TGTGCCAACTCAGGGTCTGGGGCTGAAGCTTTCTTT
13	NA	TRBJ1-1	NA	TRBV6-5	CASRAMGNTEAFF	TGTGCCAGCCGGGCCATGGGGAACACTGAAGCTTTCTTT
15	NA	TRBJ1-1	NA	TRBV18	CASSPRESGNTEAFF	TGTGCCAGCTCACCCCGGGAAAGTGGGAACACTGAAGCTTTCTTT
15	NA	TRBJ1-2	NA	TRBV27	CASSEQGPNNYGYTF	TGTGCCAGCAGCGAACAGGGTCCAAATAACTATGGCTACACCTTC
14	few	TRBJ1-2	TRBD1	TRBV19	CASSTDRANYGYTF	TGTGCCAGTAGCACGGACAGGGCTAACTATGGCTACACCTTC